One sample yielded the 20 T cell receptor beta chains listed below, sequenced in a study of blood T cell repertoires in COVID-19. Profiling relied on immunoSEQ multiplex PCR, and the TCRdb table lists in-frame clones only, not all of them. This repertoire shows 220,000 or so clones, around 81% found once; its top ten account for about 3%. Source material: peripheral blood. The receptors were sampled from a woman in her thirties who had recovered from COVID-19.

This clone appeared a few times. The chain couples TRBV5-8 to TRBJ1-4; 7 positions agree with TRBD1. The V gene end was trimmed by 4 bases and the J gene end by 0 bases; junction bases not matched to a gene: 6. The CDR3 is made up of 16 amino acids. Per germline, CDR1 SGHTS and CDR2 YDEGEE. CDR3 in amino acids: CASSPGQSATNEKLFF. The CDR3 nucleotides read TGTGCCAGCAGCCCGGGACAGAGTGCAACTAATGAAAAACTGTTTTTT.

The rearrangement uses TRBV5-4 and TRBJ2-3, with D tentatively TRBD2 (6 bases). This CDR3 has 15 residues. Looked up from germline, CDR1 is SGHNT and CDR2 is YYREEE (reference sequence). Trimming removed 4 bases from V and 4 bases from J, with 16 bases in between. The chain's CDR3 is CASSPEPTSADTQYF. CDR3 bases: TGTGCCAGCAGCCCAGAACCGACTAGTGCAGATACGCAGTATTTT.

The CDR3 spells CASSPKYQETQYF. The CDR3 DNA reads TGCGCCAGCAGCCCTAAGTACCAAGAGACCCAGTACTTC. This sequence joins TRBV4-1 and TRBJ2-5; D is ambiguous. Trimming cost V 4 bases and J 0 bases, with 6 bases left between them. CDR3 length equals 13 residues. Germline CDR1 and CDR2: MGHRA and YSYEKL.

This clone was recorded a few times. The CDR3 loop is CASSYSRGTTDTQYF. DNA for the CDR3: TGTGCCAGCAGTTACTCTCGGGGAACCACAGATACGCAGTATTTT. The V call is TRBV6-5, the J call TRBJ2-3; TRBD2 might be the D (5 bases). The germline V gene has CDR1 MNHEY and CDR2 SVGAGI. The V gene lost 0 bases and the J gene lost 2 bases, with 9 bases spanning the gap. This CDR3 has 15 amino acids.

The chain has TRBV30 and TRBJ2-7, with 8 bases identical to TRBD1. Germline V gene data show CDR1 as GTSNPN and CDR2 as SVGIG (reference sequence). V trimming: 5 bases; J trimming: 3 bases; junction bases outside the gene matches: 6. The CDR3 runs to 13 residues. The CDR3 DNA reads TGTGCCTGGGGCCCAGGACAGGGCTACGAGCAGTACTTC. The encoded protein is CAWGPGQGYEQYF.

This clone was seen only once. The V call is TRBV6-5, the J call TRBJ2-7; 7 positions match TRBD1. CDR3 size: 14 residues. V lost 7 bases and J lost 0; bases outside the gene matches: 6. CDR1 is MNHEY and CDR2 is SVGAGI in the germline V gene. The CDR3 loop is CASKRGQGSYEQYF. CDR3 bases: TGTGCCAGCAAAAGGGGGCAGGGCTCCTACGAGCAGTACTTC.

The DNA of the CDR3 is TGTGCCAGTTCACAGGGGATTGCCAAGAACACTGAAGCTTTCTTT. It encodes CASSQGIAKNTEAFF. V gene TRBV6-5 combines with J gene TRBJ1-1; 7 bases fit TRBD1. The CDR3 has 15 amino acids. Trimming removed 9 bases from V and 1 base from J; junction bases left unmatched: 11. The germline V gene encodes CDR1 MNHEY and CDR2 SVGAGI.

This clone was found a few times. The rearrangement uses TRBV2 and TRBJ1-5; D is unresolved. Germline CDR1 SNHLY, CDR2 FYNNEI. The CDR3 has 13 residues. V was cut by 5 bases and J by 4 bases, with 9 bases left in between. CDR3 in amino acids: CASSPPGNQPQHF. In DNA, the CDR3 is TGTGCCAGCAGTCCCCCCGGGAATCAGCCCCAGCATTTT.

The chain uses TRBV6-5 and TRBJ2-7, with a tentative D call TRBD2 (6 bases). With 7 bases removed from V and 4 bases from J, the gap between germline ends came to 17 bases. CDR3 length: 14 amino acids. Germline V lookup: CDR1 MNHEY, CDR2 SVGAGI. CDR3 bases: TGTGCCAGCACCAATTCAGGAGGGAGGTACGAGCAGTACTTC. This codes for CASTNSGGRYEQYF.

This clone was seen just once. The J gene is TRBJ2-5, the V gene TRBV30; 10 nucleotides match TRBD2. V lost 2 bases to trimming and J lost 1 base; unmatched junction nucleotides: 4. The germline gives CDR1 GTSNPN, CDR2 SVGIG (reference sequence). The length of the CDR3 is 15 residues. The CDR3 region is CAWSKAGGSQETQYF. The CDR3 coding sequence is TGTGCCTGGAGTAAAGCGGGAGGGTCCCAAGAGACCCAGTACTTC.

V usage is TRBV30 and J usage is TRBJ1-2; the match to TRBD1 covers 7 bases. CDR3 size: 18 residues. CDR1 and CDR2 (germline): GTSNPN, SVGIG (reference sequence). V dropped 2 bases and J dropped 2; count of bases not matched to a gene: 17. CDR3 sequence (DNA): TGTGCCTGGAGTACCCTACTTCGGACAGGCTGGCGGAACTATGGCTACACCTTC. Encoded protein: CAWSTLLRTGWRNYGYTF.

This chain uses TRBV11-2 with TRBJ1-6; no definite D call. Germline V gene sequence: CDR1 SGHAT, CDR2 FQNNGV. The CDR3 has 13 residues. Trimming shortened V by 6 bases and J by 11 bases, and 14 bases separated the two germline ends. CDR3 DNA: TGTGCCAGCAGATCCCACATTGAGGCACCCCTCCACTTT. Its translation is CASRSHIEAPLHF.

V and J are TRBV5-1 and TRBJ2-7, with 10 bases lining up with TRBD1. CDR1 and CDR2 from the germline V gene are SGHRS and YFSETQ. The CDR3 sequence is 14 residues long. The V and J ends lost 2 bases and 3 bases, in that order; junction bases with no gene match: 2. CDR3 residues: CASSFRTGGYEQYF. CDR3 DNA: TGCGCCAGCAGCTTCCGGACAGGGGGCTACGAGCAGTACTTC.

J is TRBJ1-2 and V is TRBV4-2; TRBD1 aligns across 7 bases. Germline values: CDR1 LGHNA, CDR2 YNFKEQ. V gave up 0 bases and J gave up 0 bases; unmatched junction bases: 4. The CDR3 contains 16 residues. The CDR3 DNA follows: TGTGCCAGCAGCCAAGATCCCGGGACAGCTAACTATGGCTACACCTTC. Translated, it gives CASSQDPGTANYGYTF.

The CDR3 nucleotides read TGTGCCAGCAGCCCCCGCGGGAGTGCCTACAATGAGCAGTTCTTC. Protein sequence: CASSPRGSAYNEQFF. The V call is TRBV7-9, the J call TRBJ2-1; 7 bases agree with TRBD2. CDR3 length: 15 amino acids. CDR1 and CDR2 (germline): SEHNR, FQNEAQ (reference sequence). Losses at the gene ends were 5 bases for V and 2 bases for J; bases not matched to a gene: 6.

The rearrangement links TRBV19 to TRBJ2-1; the D gene is possibly TRBD2 (6 bases). Deletions cut 5 bases from V and 7 bases from J, with 9 bases between. This CDR3 is 12 amino acids long. Germline CDR1 LNHDA, CDR2 SQIVND (reference sequence). This CDR3 is CASSLGRNEQFF. The CDR3 DNA reads as TGTGCCAGTAGTTTGGGGAGGAATGAGCAGTTCTTC.

The V call is TRBV28, the J call TRBJ2-2; D is perhaps TRBD2 (5 bases). Trimming took off 5 bases at V and 6 bases at J, with 13 bases between the two ends. This CDR3 is 14 amino acids long. Per germline, CDR1 MDHEN and CDR2 SYDVKM. Written as DNA, the CDR3 is TGTGCCAGCAGTGTCATAGGAGGCCCCGGGGAGCTGTTTTTT. As protein: CASSVIGGPGELFF.

This rearrangement joins TRBV12-3 or TRBV12-4 to TRBJ1-2, with D possibly being TRBD1 (5 bases). This CDR3 is 12 amino acids long. V lost 6 bases and J 6 bases, leaving 11 bases between the germline ends. CDR3 sequence (DNA): TGTGCCAGCAGCCCGGACATCAATGGCTACACCTTC. Encoded protein: CASSPDINGYTF.

The CDR3 is CASSLRDRAHEQYF. The CDR3 bases are TGTGCCAGCAGCTTACGAGACAGGGCCCACGAGCAGTACTTC. The chain is built from TRBV11-2 and TRBJ2-7; TRBD1 aligns across 7 bases. After removal of 2 bases from V and 5 bases from J, the junction contained 6 bases not matched to a gene. Germline lookup yields CDR1 SGHAT and CDR2 FQNNGV. The CDR3 runs 14 residues.

Concerning this clone itself: One end of the junction fails to match germline, which may point to a read error. Written as DNA, the CDR3 is TGTGCCAGCAGCTTCTCTGGAGACAGGATAACCTTC. It codes for CASSFSGDRITF. The J gene is TRBJ2-7, the V gene TRBV7-3, with D perhaps matching TRBD1 (6 bases). The V gene's germline CDR1 is SGHTA and CDR2 FQGTGA. This CDR3 has 12 amino acids.